This T cell receptor beta chain was recorded in a study of T cell repertoires in cytomegalovirus infection. Across the study: Matching HLA type and CMV infection were both indicated by public TCR beta signatures.

One entry per CDR3 protein results from TCRdb running MiXCR on the reads. The table has 500,000 or so distinct CDR3 sequences, about 15% seen once. This clonotype was seen ten or more times. The target antigen is unknown. This CDR3 is built from 18 residues. The ends lost 2 bases at V and 6 bases at J; junction bases unmatched: 13. Per germline, CDR1 SGHAT and CDR2 FQDESV (reference sequence). Findings and caveats of the study: HLA-C-restricted CMV clonotypes gave the most frequent clonotype in two of eight donors. Carriers of CMV plus the relevant HLA were identified by cumulative public TCR beta family frequency.

This receptor was obtained from a human donor in good health (CMV status not recorded). Some clones in this sample may be carry-over from other donors' samples. The chain joins TRBV11-1 to TRBJ2-1, with TRBD2 identical over 10 bases. Source material: CD8+ T cells from PBMCs. The CDR3 spells CASSLTSGRAISGNEQFF. The CDR3 DNA is TGTGCCAGCAGCTTAACCAGCGGGAGGGCCATTTCAGGCAATGAGCAGTTCTTC. The whole variable domain, remainder taken from reference TRBV11-1 and TRBJ2-1, is EAEVAQSPRYKITEKSQAVAFWCDPISGHATLYWYRQILGQGPELLVQFQDESVVDDSQLPKDRFSAERLKGVDSTLKIQPAELGDSAMYLCASSLTSGRAISGNEQFFGPGTRLTVL.